This T cell receptor beta chain comes out of a study of shared clonotypes between healthy human individuals (TCRdb year 2020). A note on the overall study: Three men and a couple of women, aged 18 to 49 years, made up the cohort. For each donor, CD4 naive and CD4 memory were each run on three plates, CD8 naive on two plates, and CD8 memory on one plate. To estimate repertoire size and how much clonotype sharing occurs between individuals, the study deeply sequenced the blood TCR repertoires of roughly 5 healthy adults. Different laboratories and diverse techniques were used to prepare libraries and sequence TCR repertoires, to increase sequencing depth and limit assay-specific biases. Leukapheresis yielded between about 0.94 and 8.9 billion PBMCs per donor. Study-level results and caveats: Compared with non-shared clonotypes, the clonotypes found in all four sorted-subset donors had higher generation probabilities. The genetic and exposure-history diversity represented was limited by the small number of donors. Sharing across a handful of donors was observed for around 4.8% of naive CD4, about 3.2% of naive CD8, 2% to 2.5% of memory CD4, and about 0.4% of memory CD8 clonotypes. Only blood was sampled, and tissue TCR repertoires likely differ from those in blood. Even with the large sequencing depth, rarefaction of the sorted-subset datasets indicated that sequencing was incomplete. Pairwise subsampling led to the expectation that sequencing depth would affect the degree of clonotype sharing among donors. Naive subsets generally had larger estimated clonotype richness than memory subsets did.

CD8 naive samples were CD45RO-negative cells positively selected for CCR7, giving a CD45RA+CCR7+ population that excluded TemRA cells. Healthy HIV-negative adults with no recently reported acute infections or vaccinations were included as donors. Every donor was a Caucasian adult living in Nashville, Tennessee, USA. Blood was collected by leukapheresis, and PBMCs were isolated by Ficoll-Histopaque density gradient centrifugation and then cryopreserved in liquid nitrogen vapor phase. Purity and quantity of every magnetically sorted T cell population were checked by analytical flow cytometry. Each sorted fraction had its genomic DNA isolated and then quantified by UV absorbance on a Nanodrop 2000c. For this clone: Its binding antigen is unknown. The sample holds no much larger clone one base away, and base qualities are not on file.

TCR CDR3 regions were amplified from genomic DNA by multiplex PCR using the deep immunoSEQ assay. For each cell subset, the extracted genomic DNA was distributed evenly across all wells of several immunoSEQ 96-well plates, and each plate served as one replicate. For sorted subsets, each replicate PCR was loaded with 200 ng genomic DNA, equivalent to 25,000 to 30,000 T cell genomes. Purified libraries were measured with a Qubit 3.0 fluorometer, size-checked on a Bioanalyzer 2100, and measured again with the KAPA Library Quantification kit. A separate single-read 150-cycle Illumina NextSeq 550 flow cell was used to sequence each immunoSEQ 96-well plate. Under the source paper's analysis protocol: The immunoSEQ output contained only junctional sequences without quality scores, so filtering could not match that applied to full-length reads. To assign V/J genes and CDR3, sequences were annotated against IMGT germline references using PyIR, a Python wrapper for IgBLAST v1.9. Any read was removed if the V/J assignment was weak (E-value above 1e-6), the CDR3 was missing, or the read contained stop codons, out-of-frame junctions, or ambiguous translated residues. V3J clonotypes were defined by identical inferred V gene, J gene, and CDR3 amino acid sequence. Percentage overlap between repertoires was computed as shared unique clonotypes divided by the size of the smaller repertoire. Richness of each repertoire was evaluated using RTK rarefaction, the Chao1 estimator, and Recon v2.1 estimates of unobserved clonotypes. Generation probabilities were computed with OLGA for all TCRbeta clonotypes obtained by the gDNA method from several donors. TCRdb took over this immuneACCESS table, retaining in-frame rearrangements with V and J assigned. Such tables are incomplete; in checked studies, under half of the missing clones stem from an unresolved V gene, and the remainder is unexplained. V and J calls and clone size are as listed in that table; D and trimming were resolved from the DNA. Across this sample there are roughly 2 million clones, with approximately 94% seen only once. The biggest ten clones account for about 1.1% of the sample.

Source material: naive CD8+ T cells sorted from blood. This sample's cell subset or site label indicates: CD45RA+CCR7+. This sequence was found in a man in his late teens or twenties in good health.

CDR3 sequence: CASSDGRFGDTQYF. The nucleotides are TGCGCCAGCAGTGACGGACGGTTTGGAGATACGCAGTATTTT. This chain joins TRBV10-1 to TRBJ2-3, with no D gene named confidently. The germline ends are 12 bases apart after V is trimmed by 3 bases and J by 5 bases. CDR1 and CDR2 are read off the germline V gene (reference sequence) as WNHNN and SYGVQD. From the cysteine up to the phenylalanine, the CDR3 has a length of 14 residues. Only the CDR3 DNA is retained, 42 bases long and in frame from the first base.